Below, one T cell receptor (beta chain) is given with its context. Its antigen is unidentified. Assay used: immunoSEQ multiplex PCR; TCRdb lists only in-frame clones, some missing. The sample holds some 2,000,000 clones, roughly 95% seen once. Deletions cut 0 bases from V and 8 bases from J, with 12 bases between. The CDR3 contains 14 residues. CDR1 is SGHRS, CDR2 YFSETQ, per germline. The data were obtained in a study of shared clonotypes between healthy human individuals. Splitting the CD4+ cells yielded a CD45RA+ naive subset and a CD45RA-negative memory subset. General observations from the study: Shared across several donors were around 5% of the naive CD4 clonotypes.

V usage is TRBV5-1 and J usage is TRBJ2-1; D could derive from TRBD1 or TRBD2 (5 bases each). This clonotype originated in a man in his late teens or twenties in good health. The sequenced sample was naive CD4+ T cells sorted from blood. Stated subset: CD45RA+ positively selected. CDR3 in amino acids: CASSLGGTGDEQFF. In DNA, the CDR3 is TGCGCCAGCAGCTTGGGTGGGACCGGTGATGAGCAGTTCTTC.